The rows below give T cell receptor beta chains drawn from one sample of a study of beta chain features in type 1 diabetes. Sequencing was performed with immunoSEQ multiplex PCR; in TCRdb, only in-frame clones are kept and a portion is missing. The sample records 810,000 or so clones, 15% to 20% being singletons. Material: naive CD4+ T cells from blood. Source of these receptors: a woman aged 18-30 years in good health. CDR3s include the opening cysteine and the closing phenylalanine or tryptophan. D genes are given only for firm matches. A clone size is listed for some rows: how often the clone was seen (once, few, many), or a class if it is expanded.

j_call | v_call | clone_size | d_call | cdr3_nt | cdr3_aa
TRBJ2-3 | TRBV2 | once | . | TGTGCCAATAGACCGGGCGACAGATTTAGCACAGATACGCAGTATTTT | CANRPGDRFSTDTQYF
TRBJ2-1 | TRBV28 | few | . | TGTGCCAGCAGCCTCCAGGGTTATGAGCAGTTCTTC | CASSLQGYEQFF
TRBJ2-6 | TRBV15 | few | . | TGTGCCACCAGCGGGGGTAGCTCTGGGGCCAACGTCCTGACTTTC | CATSGGSSGANVLTF
TRBJ2-5 | TRBV25-1 | . | TRBD2 | TGTGCCAGCAGTGACAATACTAAGCGGGAGGCACGCCAAGAGACCCAGTACTTC | CASSDNTKREARQETQYF
TRBJ1-1 | TRBV25-1 | . | . | TGTGCCAGCACGACAGCCTTGAACACTGAAGCTTTCTTT | CASTTALNTEAFF
TRBJ1-3 | TRBV6-5 | . | . | TGTGCCAGCAGCCCCGGACAAAGAGGCCGAAACACCATATATTTT | CASSPGQRGRNTIYF
TRBJ1-1 | TRBV9 | . | . | TGTGCCAGCAGCGTCCCAGGGACTGAAGCTTTCTTT | CASSVPGTEAFF
TRBJ2-5 | TRBV2 | . | . | TGTGCCAGCCGGGGCCCGCTGGAAACCCAGTACTTC | CASRGPLETQYF
TRBJ2-3 | TRBV29-1 | . | . | TGCAGCTGGGGTGGCCGGACAGATACGCAGTATTTT | CSWGGRTDTQYF
TRBJ1-2 | TRBV7-3 | few | . | TGTGCCAGCAGCCCCTCGCTTTCTGGCTACACCTTC | CASSPSLSGYTF
TRBJ2-1 | TRBV28 | . | . | TGTGCCAGCTGGAGTCAGGGTAGCTCCTACAATGAGCAGTTCTTC | CASWSQGSSYNEQFF
TRBJ2-7 | TRBV15 | . | TRBD2 | TGTGCCACCAGCAGGGAAGCGGGGCTCTACGAGCAGTACTTC | CATSREAGLYEQYF
TRBJ1-3 | TRBV28 | . | . | TGTGCCAGCAGTTTCGAAACAGGGAACACCATATATTTT | CASSFETGNTIYF
TRBJ2-1 | TRBV18 | few | . | TGTGCCAGCTCACCATCCGGGGGGCGTGAGCAGTTCTTC | CASSPSGGREQFF
TRBJ2-7 | TRBV7-3 | few | TRBD1 | TGTGCCAGCAGCCCGACCGGGACAGGGGGTAAAGAGCAGTACTTC | CASSPTGTGGKEQYF
TRBJ2-7 | TRBV6-5 | . | . | TGTGCCAGCAGCCAGGACCAAAAATCGCAGTACTTC | CASSQDQKSQYF
TRBJ2-3 | TRBV7-3 | . | TRBD1 | TGTGCCAGCAGCTTATCCGGACAGGGGGATACGCAGTATTTT | CASSLSGQGDTQYF
TRBJ2-7 | TRBV7-8 | . | . | TGTGCCAGCAGCCGTCGCCGGGACAACCCCTACGAGCAGTACTTC | CASSRRRDNPYEQYF
TRBJ2-1 | TRBV4-3 | few | . | TGCGCCAGCAGCCAAGATTCATGGGGGAGAGGGAATGAGCAGTTCTTC | CASSQDSWGRGNEQFF
TRBJ2-1 | TRBV18 | few | TRBD2 | TGTGCCAGCTCACCTCCTGCGGGAGCGGGGTATGAGCAGTTCTTC | CASSPPAGAGYEQFF
TRBJ1-2 | TRBV6-5 | . | TRBD1 | TGTGCCACCACTCTCATGGGACAGGGATTCTATGGCTACACCTTC | CATTLMGQGFYGYTF
TRBJ1-5 | TRBV28 | . | TRBD1 | TGTGCCAGCAGCCCGTCGGGACAGTTTAATCAGCCCCAGCATTTT | CASSPSGQFNQPQHF
TRBJ2-1 | TRBV4-2 | few | . | TGTGCCAGCAGCCAAGAGGTAACCGGACGCGAGCAGTTCTTC | CASSQEVTGREQFF
TRBJ2-5 | TRBV27 | few | . | TGTGCCAGCAGTCAATACAGGGACCAAGAGACCCAGTACTTC | CASSQYRDQETQYF
TRBJ2-1 | TRBV7-3 | . | . | TGTGCCAGCAGCGCGGTTGCGGGAAGGGGTGAGCAGTTCTTC | CASSAVAGRGEQFF
TRBJ2-7 | TRBV7-6 | . | . | TGTGCCAGCAGCACCGAACTCCGGAACGAGCAGTACTTC | CASSTELRNEQYF
TRBJ2-3 | TRBV29-1 | few | TRBD2 | TGCAGCGTTCGACTAGCCCCAGATACGCAGTATTTT | CSVRLAPDTQYF
TRBJ2-1 | TRBV14 | . | TRBD1 | TGTGCCAGCAGCCCCCGTTGGGACAGCCACTACAATGAGCAGTTCTTC | CASSPRWDSHYNEQFF
TRBJ1-1 | TRBV25-1 | . | TRBD1 | TGTGCCAGCAGTGAAGAAGGGACAGAAGATACTGAAGCTTTCTTT | CASSEEGTEDTEAFF
TRBJ2-1 | TRBV5-1 | few | TRBD2 | TGCGCCAGCAGCTTGCAGCTAGCGGGAGGGGCAGAGCAGTTCTTC | CASSLQLAGGAEQFF
TRBJ2-1 | TRBV28 | . | . | TGTGCCAGCAGTTTCCCCCGGGGGGCGGGAGTTAATGAGCAGTTCTTC | CASSFPRGAGVNEQFF
TRBJ1-1 | TRBV5-6 | few | . | TGTGCCAGCAGCTTGAGGTCCCAAGCTTTCTTT | CASSLRSQAFF
TRBJ2-1 | TRBV4-1 | . | TRBD1 | TGCGCCAGCAGCCAAGTCGGGGCAGGGGGCGAGGTGCAGTTCTTC | CASSQVGAGGEVQFF
TRBJ2-1 | TRBV28 | few | . | TGTGCCAGCAGTCCGAAGCGGGCACAGTTCTTC | CASSPKRAQFF
TRBJ2-3 | TRBV5-1 | . | TRBD1 | TGCGCCAGCAGCTTAACCCCCGAGACAGGGGCAGTCACAGATACGCAGTATTTT | CASSLTPETGAVTDTQYF
TRBJ2-1 | TRBV5-4 | . | TRBD1 | TGTGCCAGCAGCTTGGTCGGGACAGAGCAGCAGTTCTTC | CASSLVGTEQQFF
TRBJ2-1 | TRBV7-7 | few | . | TGTGCTAGCAGCTTAGGGGGGTCGGGTAATGAGCAGTTCTTC | CASSLGGSGNEQFF
TRBJ2-1 | TRBV7-9 | . | TRBD2 | TGTGCCAGCTCGAGGACACAGCGTGGACTAGCGGGGGTCAATGAGCAGTTCTTC | CASSRTQRGLAGVNEQFF
TRBJ1-1 | TRBV7-9 | few | TRBD1 | TGTGCCAGCAGCCTCGGACAGGGAAAATTTGAAGCTTTCTTT | CASSLGQGKFEAFF
TRBJ1-1 | TRBV2 | . | . | TGTGCCAGCAGTGAGGACAGGAACACTGAAGCTTTCTTT | CASSEDRNTEAFF
TRBJ2-1 | TRBV14 | few | . | TGTGCCAGCAGTCGCGTGACGGTTCGGTACAATGAGCAGTTCTTC | CASSRVTVRYNEQFF
TRBJ2-4 | TRBV7-9 | . | . | TGTGCCAGCAGCCCCGGGGCCAAAAACATTCAGTACTTC | CASSPGAKNIQYF
TRBJ1-1 | TRBV6-5 | . | . | TGTGCCAGCAGACGGACAGACTTTATGAACACTGAAGCTTTCTTT | CASRRTDFMNTEAFF
TRBJ2-7 | TRBV6-5 | few | TRBD1 | TGTGCCAGCCGGACAGGGATTACCTACGAGCAGTACTTC | CASRTGITYEQYF
TRBJ2-5 | TRBV2 | . | . | TGTGCCAGCTTTAGGGAGGAGCAGGGCTGGACCCAGTACTTC | CASFREEQGWTQYF
TRBJ2-7 | TRBV18 | . | TRBD2 | TGTGCCAGCTCACCACCTAGCGGGAGATACGAGCAGTACTTC | CASSPPSGRYEQYF
TRBJ2-4 | TRBV5-4 | . | TRBD1 | TGTGCCAGCAGCTTTTTGGGACAGGGGGTCGCCAAAAACATTCAGTACTTC | CASSFLGQGVAKNIQYF
TRBJ1-1 | TRBV5-6 | . | . | TGTGCCAGCAGGTCGCTTAGGAACACTGAAGCTTTCTTT | CASRSLRNTEAFF
TRBJ2-5 | TRBV2 | few | . | TGTGCCAGCCGCACCCTAATACTGGGCGAGACCCAGTACTTC | CASRTLILGETQYF
TRBJ1-1 | TRBV15 | . | . | TGTGCCACCAGCAGAGAACAGGGGAACACTGAAGCTTTCTTT | CATSREQGNTEAFF
TRBJ2-1 | TRBV5-4 | . | . | TGTGCCAGCAGCCTCGATGGACCCTGGTTCTTC | CASSLDGPWFF
TRBJ2-1 | TRBV12-5 | . | TRBD1 | TGTGCTAGTGGCCGGGGACTCAGACAGGGGAGCTCCTACAATGAGCAGTTCTTC | CASGRGLRQGSSYNEQFF
TRBJ1-2 | TRBV6-5 | few | TRBD1 | TGTGCCAGCAAGGCAGGGGGCTCTTCAAATGGCTACACCTTC | CASKAGGSSNGYTF
TRBJ2-3 | TRBV19 | few | TRBD2 | TGTGCCAGTAGTCCTACCGGGACTAGGAAACGATTCACAGATACGCAGTATTTT | CASSPTGTRKRFTDTQYF
TRBJ2-3 | TRBV28 | few | TRBD2 | TGTGCCAGCAGTTTATCGGGAGGGCCCCCAGATACGCAGTATTTT | CASSLSGGPPDTQYF